Each of the 29 T cell receptor beta chains below was sequenced from the same sample in a study of cytomegalovirus exposure and HLA in healthy donors. The study ran its PCR with 60 Vbeta and 13 Jbeta primers. Libraries were prepared by immunoSEQ multiplex PCR; TCRdb keeps only in-frame clonotypes and omits some of them. The table lists more than 150,000 clones, 80% to 85% of them singletons, with more than 1.5% in the top ten. Source material: PBMCs. These receptors all stem from a woman between 18 and 29 years old in good health and CMV-seronegative.

This chain joins TRBV7-9 and TRBJ2-1, with TRBD2 matching 8 bases. Trimming cost V 5 bases and J 8 bases; bases outside gene matches: 11. CDR1 is SEHNR, CDR2 FQNEAQ, per germline (reference sequence). This CDR3 has 15 residues. The CDR3 sequence is CASSKTGTSPHEQFF. The CDR3 nucleotides read TGTGCCAGCAGCAAAACCGGGACTAGTCCCCATGAGCAGTTCTTC.

This sequence joins TRBV27 and TRBJ2-7, with no clear D. V lost 6 bases to trimming and J lost 4 bases, with 13 bases between them. The germline CDR1 and CDR2 sequences are MNHEY and SMNVEV (reference sequence). The CDR3 length is 13 residues. The CDR3 spells CASRPDGFYEQYF. The CDR3 DNA follows: TGTGCCAGCAGGCCTGACGGGTTTTACGAGCAGTACTTC.

The chain combines TRBV18 with TRBJ2-3; 11 nucleotides match TRBD2. V lost 3 bases, J lost 7 bases, and 9 bases stayed unmatched. The germline gives CDR1 KGHSH, CDR2 LQKENI. The CDR3 is made up of 16 amino acids. In nucleotides, the CDR3 is TGTGCCAGCTCACCGGAATCTAGCGGGGGGTCAAATACGCAGTATTTT. This codes for CASSPESSGGSNTQYF. The full variable domain, with the rest looked up from reference TRBV18 and TRBJ2-3, is NAGVMQNPRHLVRRRGQEARLRCSPMKGHSHVYWYRQLPEEGLKFMVYLQKENIIDESGMPKERFSAEFPKEGPSILRIQQVVRGDSAAYFCASSPESSGGSNTQYFGPGTRLTVL.

The rearrangement links TRBV2 to TRBJ2-1; no definite D call. Germline lookup yields CDR1 SNHLY and CDR2 FYNNEI. The CDR3 has 12 amino acids. V lost 3 bases and J 6 bases, leaving 6 bases between the germline ends. In DNA form, the CDR3 reads TGTGCCAGCAGTGATTGGAGCAATGAGCAGTTCTTC. Translation: CASSDWSNEQFF. The variable domain in full, with the rest retrieved from reference TRBV2 and TRBJ2-1, is EPEVTQTPSHQVTQMGQEVILRCVPISNHLYFYWYRQILGQKVEFLVSFYNNEISEKSEIFDDQFSVERPDGSNFTLKIRSTKLEDSAMYFCASSDWSNEQFFGPGTRLTVL.

The chain employs TRBV10-2 and TRBJ1-2; perhaps TRBD1 as D (5 bases). The V end lost 4 bases, the J end lost 3 bases, and 9 bases lay between the germline ends. CDR1 and CDR2 (germline): WSHSY, SAAADI. This CDR3 has 13 residues. The CDR3 nucleotides are TGCGCCAGCAGTGGACAGACGGACTATGGCTACACCTTC. It translates to CASSGQTDYGYTF.

The J gene is TRBJ2-3, the V gene TRBV11-3; tentative D call: TRBD2 (5 bases). CDR3 length: 13 amino acids. Trimming took off 5 bases at V and 7 bases at J, with 13 bases between the two ends. CDR1 and CDR2 from the germline V gene are SGHNT and YENEEA. The CDR3 nucleotides read TGTGCCAGCAGCCCCTCTGGAGGTAATACGCAGTATTTT. Amino acids: CASSPSGGNTQYF.

The chain combines TRBV28 with TRBJ2-5; a possible D gene is TRBD2 (6 bases). The CDR3 consists of 12 residues. Germline CDR1 is MDHEN and CDR2 is SYDVKM. Trimming pared 5 bases from V and 7 bases from J, leaving 11 bases between. CDR3 sequence (DNA): TGTGCCAGCAGTGCGGGGTTGGGGACCCAGTACTTC. Amino acids: CASSAGLGTQYF.

The chain links TRBV7-8 to TRBJ2-7; a possible D gene is TRBD2 (6 bases). Germline loops: CDR1 SGHVS, CDR2 FQNEAQ. With 4 bases removed from V and 4 bases from J, the gap between germline ends came to 14 bases. The CDR3 length is 14 residues. CDR3 in DNA: TGTGCCAGCAGCTCTCTAGCGACCCCATACGAGCAGTACTTC. Translating it yields CASSSLATPYEQYF.

V usage is TRBV29-1 and J usage is TRBJ1-1; D gene uncertain. Deletions cut 3 bases from V and 3 bases from J, with 17 bases between. CDR3 length: 15 residues. In germline, CDR1 is SQVTM, CDR2 ANQGSEA. The CDR3 sequence: CSVEDVDGVDTEAFF. CDR3 nucleotides: TGCAGCGTTGAGGATGTGGATGGAGTGGACACTGAAGCTTTCTTT.

This chain connects TRBV4-1 to TRBJ1-4, with 7 bases aligning to TRBD1. The germline CDR1 and CDR2 sequences are MGHRA and YSYEKL. Trimming took 5 bases from V and 4 from J; bases not matched to a gene: 7. The CDR3 is 15 residues long. The CDR3: CASSLTGLINEKLFF. The CDR3 nucleotides are TGCGCCAGCAGCTTGACAGGGCTCATTAATGAAAAACTGTTTTTT.

The chain is built from TRBV30 and TRBJ1-5, with D perhaps TRBD1 (6 bases). The CDR3 is 12 amino acids. V was trimmed by 5 bases and J by 7 bases, leaving 12 bases between them. The germline V gene encodes CDR1 GTSNPN and CDR2 SVGIG (reference sequence). CDR3 region: CAWGRGGQPQHF. The CDR3, as DNA: TGTGCCTGGGGCAGGGGCGGCCAGCCCCAGCATTTT.

The rearrangement uses TRBV9 and TRBJ2-7, with a possible D match to TRBD1 (6 bases). V lost 3 bases to trimming and J lost 3 bases, with 10 bases between them. Germline-derived CDR1 and CDR2 are SGDLS and YYNGEE. This CDR3 has 13 amino acids. The CDR3 DNA sequence: TGTGCCAGCAGCGAACAGGGAAACTACGAGCAGTACTTC. This codes for CASSEQGNYEQYF.

The genes are TRBV6-1 and TRBJ1-1, with TRBD1 matching 7 bases. Germline trimming cut 5 bases from V and 5 bases from J; bases unmatched to any gene: 5. The CDR3 loop spans 13 amino acids. Germline CDR1 reads MNHNS; CDR2 reads SASEGT. DNA for the CDR3: TGTGCCAGCAGTCGAGCGGACAGGACTGAAGCTTTCTTT. It yields the protein CASSRADRTEAFF.

Details on this clone: An end of the junction differs from the germline gene, which may be a read error. The chain combines TRBV7-9 with TRBJ1-2, with D hard to call. The CDR3 has 13 residues. CDR1 SEHNR and CDR2 FQNEAQ come from the germline V gene (reference sequence). The CDR3 loop reads CSSSRAGLDGYTF. In DNA form, the CDR3 reads TGTTCCAGCAGCCGGGCGGGTCTGGATGGCTACACCTTC. Full variable domain (rest looked up from reference TRBV7-9 and TRBJ1-2): DTGVSQNPRHKITKRGQNVTFRCDPISEHNRLYWYRQTLGQGPEFLTYFQNEAQLEKSRLLSDRFSAERPKGSFSTLEIQRTEQGDSAMYLCSSSRAGLDGYTFGSGTRLTVV.

V is TRBV7-9 and J is TRBJ2-3; 7 nucleotides align to TRBD2. Looked up from germline, CDR1 is SEHNR and CDR2 is FQNEAQ (reference sequence). The V gene end was trimmed by 5 bases and the J gene end by 2 bases; junction bases not matched to a gene: 7. This CDR3 is 15 amino acids long. The CDR3 here is CASSREAGLTDTQYF. The CDR3 nucleotides are TGTGCCAGCAGCCGAGAAGCGGGGCTCACAGATACGCAGTATTTT.

The J gene is TRBJ1-6, the V gene TRBV11-1, with 9 bases fitting TRBD1. Per the germline V gene, CDR1 is SGHAT and CDR2 is FQDESV (reference sequence). J was trimmed by 8 bases and V by 5 bases; bases with no gene match: 7. This CDR3 is 15 amino acids long. CDR3: CASSRTGGTDSPLHF. As DNA, the CDR3 is TGTGCCAGCAGCCGTACAGGGGGCACCGATTCACCCCTCCACTTT. Drawing the rest from reference TRBV11-1 and TRBJ1-6, the complete variable domain is EAEVAQSPRYKITEKSQAVAFWCDPISGHATLYWYRQILGQGPELLVQFQDESVVDDSQLPKDRFSAERLKGVDSTLKIQPAELGDSAMYLCASSRTGGTDSPLHFGNGTRLTVT.

This rearrangement joins TRBV11-2 to TRBJ1-1; D is ambiguous. Germline assignment: CDR1 SGHAT and CDR2 FQNNGV. With 2 bases removed from V and 9 bases from J, the gap between germline ends came to 7 bases. The CDR3 length is 11 residues. The CDR3 sequence: CASSLRGKAFF. CDR3 coding DNA: TGTGCCAGCAGCTTACGAGGTAAAGCTTTCTTT.

The rearrangement links TRBV5-1 to TRBJ1-1; 9 bases agree with TRBD1. This CDR3 is built from 14 residues. CDR1 SGHRS and CDR2 YFSETQ come from the germline V gene. With V trimmed by 3 bases and J by 4 bases, 4 bases remained unmatched. The CDR3 is CASSSGQGSTEAFF. CDR3 in DNA: TGCGCCAGCAGCTCGGGACAGGGTAGCACTGAAGCTTTCTTT.

The gene calls are TRBV19 and TRBJ2-1, with 9 bases matching TRBD2. J lost 4 bases, V lost 7 bases, and 8 bases had no gene match. Germline V gene sequence: CDR1 LNHDA, CDR2 SQIVND (reference sequence). The CDR3 consists of 15 residues. This CDR3 is CASTMGGGGYNEQFF. In DNA, the CDR3 is TGTGCCAGTACCATGGGCGGGGGGGGATACAATGAGCAGTTCTTC.

V gene TRBV4-1 combines with J gene TRBJ2-5, with unresolved D. The germline V gene has CDR1 MGHRA and CDR2 YSYEKL. V lost 3 bases to trimming and J lost 0 bases, with 5 bases between them. The CDR3 spans 13 residues. The CDR3 loop is CASSHPNQETQYF. CDR3 nucleotide sequence: TGCGCCAGCAGCCACCCTAACCAAGAGACCCAGTACTTC.

CDR3 in DNA: TGTGCCACCAGCAGACTAGACAGGGGTTCGTACGAGCAGTACTTC. Its protein product is CATSRLDRGSYEQYF. V is TRBV15 and J is TRBJ2-7; the match to TRBD1 covers 8 bases. Per germline, CDR1 LNHNV and CDR2 YYDKDF (reference sequence). The CDR3 runs to 15 residues. V was pared by 2 bases and J by 4 bases, with 7 bases of the junction left unmatched.

The gene calls are TRBV6-6 and TRBJ1-5; D is possibly TRBD1 (5 bases). Trimming left V 4 bases short and J 0 bases short, with 13 bases between. The CDR3 runs to 16 residues. The V gene's germline CDR1 is MNHNY and CDR2 SVGAGI (reference sequence). CDR3 nucleotides: TGTGCCAGCAGTTCAGAAACAGGCTATAGCAATCAGCCCCAGCATTTT. Residues: CASSSETGYSNQPQHF.

This sequence joins TRBV30 and TRBJ1-1, with D possibly being TRBD1 (6 bases). The germline gives CDR1 GTSNPN, CDR2 SVGIG (reference sequence). This CDR3 has 14 amino acids. Trimming removed 4 bases from V and 0 bases from J, with 12 bases in between. The CDR3 spells CAWTRTVMNTEAFF. The CDR3 nucleotides are TGTGCCTGGACCAGGACAGTAATGAACACTGAAGCTTTCTTT.

The chain carries TRBV7-2 and TRBJ1-4; TRBD1 is a possible D gene (6 bases). The V gene lost 5 bases and the J gene lost 8 bases, with 18 bases spanning the gap. The germline CDR1 and CDR2 sequences are SGHTA and FQGNSA. There are 15 residues in the CDR3. The CDR3: CASSQGWGVNEKLFF. DNA of the CDR3: TGTGCCAGCAGCCAGGGGTGGGGCGTCAACGAAAAACTGTTTTTT.

V is TRBV5-4 and J is TRBJ2-4; D call uncertain. Germline-derived CDR1 and CDR2 are SGHNT and YYREEE (reference sequence). The CDR3 runs to 14 residues. V lost 4 bases to trimming and J lost 1 base, with 9 bases between them. This chain's CDR3 is CASSPLGAKNIQYF. CDR3 nucleotides: TGTGCCAGCAGCCCTCTCGGTGCCAAAAACATTCAGTACTTC.

The chain couples TRBV11-3 to TRBJ2-7, with TRBD2 matching over 7 bases. The CDR3 runs 16 residues. The V and J ends lost 2 bases and 1 base, in that order; junction bases with no gene match: 8. Germline V lookup: CDR1 SGHNT, CDR2 YENEEA. For the CDR3, the DNA is TGTGCCAGCAGCTTATCCGGCGGGGGATCATCCTACGAGCAGTACTTC. Translating it yields CASSLSGGGSSYEQYF. Drawing the rest from reference TRBV11-3 and TRBJ2-7, the complete variable domain is EAGVVQSPRYKIIEKKQPVAFWCNPISGHNTLYWYLQNLGQGPELLIRYENEEAVDDSQLPKDRFSAERLKGVDSTLKIQPAELGDSAVYLCASSLSGGGSSYEQYFGPGTRLTVT.

This chain uses TRBV5-4 with TRBJ2-7; D might be TRBD2 (5 bases). Trimming removed 0 bases at V and 12 bases at J, with 13 bases between. The CDR3 totals 12 residues. Germline-derived CDR1 and CDR2 are SGHNT and YYREEE (reference sequence). This CDR3 is CASSLAGEGPYF. The CDR3 DNA reads TGTGCCAGCAGCTTGGCTGGAGAGGGTCCGTACTTC.

V usage is TRBV5-5 and J usage is TRBJ1-4; no reliable D call. Trimming shortened V by 5 bases and J by 4 bases, and 12 bases separated the two germline ends. This CDR3 is 14 amino acids long. Germline CDR1 reads SGHKS; CDR2 reads YYEKEE (reference sequence). The CDR3 DNA reads as TGTGCCAGCAGGGCGGGAGGGTTTAATGAAAAACTGTTTTTT. It translates to CASRAGGFNEKLFF.

This chain uses TRBV18 with TRBJ1-5, with D perhaps matching TRBD1 (5 bases). V was clipped by 0 bases and J by 5 bases, with 17 bases between them. Looked up from germline, CDR1 is KGHSH and CDR2 is LQKENI. CDR3 length: 17 amino acids. CDR3: CASSPPGRTGGDQPQHF. CDR3 in DNA: TGTGCCAGCTCACCACCTGGGAGAACGGGGGGGGATCAGCCCCAGCATTTT.